One sample yielded the 3 T cell receptor beta chains listed below, sequenced in a study of regulatory T cells in long-lasting Graves disease. For TCR beta, libraries came from iRepertoire HTBI primers and Arm-PCR of CDR3 regions. TCRdb reprocessed the multiplex PCR reads via MiXCR and lists one record per CDR3 protein. The sample yields roughly 500,000 distinct CDR3 sequences, about 14% seen once. Indicated time point: newly diagnosed GD, antithyroid drugs for less than 3 months. Preparation of the TCR library used RNA extracted from PBMCs. Another study also made use of these data, one on T cells in Graves' hyperthyroidism and ophthalmopathy.

The material was peripheral blood mononuclear cells (PBMCs), obtained at new diagnosis, from a patient treated with antithyroid drugs. Source of these receptors: a man under 40 with Graves disease.

At least ten counts were recorded for this clonotype. The chain carries TRBV28 and TRBJ2-3, with TRBD2 identical over 15 bases. CDR1 and CDR2 (germline): MDHEN, SYDVKM. V shed 10 bases and J 4 bases; nucleotides not matched to a gene: 15. CDR3 length: 18 amino acids. CDR3 residues: CATTSLGLAGGHADTQYF. In DNA form, the CDR3 reads TGTGCCACCACCTCTCTCGGACTAGCGGGAGGGCACGCAGATACGCAGTATTTT.

This clonotype was seen ten or more times. A far larger clone is only one base removed, so a read error is likely. The chain is built from TRBV2 and TRBJ2-7; 10 bases match TRBD2. Trimming at V came to 4 bases and at J to 5 bases, leaving 11 bases not matched to a gene. CDR3 size: 16 residues. CDR1 SNHLY and CDR2 FYNNEI come from the germline V gene. The CDR3 DNA is TGTGCCAGCAGTGGGGAGGGGCTAGCGGGAGTGGACGAGCAGTACTTC. Translation gives CASSGEGLAGVDEQYF.

Worth noting for this clonotype: A much larger clone lies one base from this, so it may be a read error. The V call is TRBV7-9, the J call TRBJ2-1, with D hard to call. The CDR3 contains 13 residues. From germline, CDR1 is SEHNR and CDR2 FQNEAQ (reference sequence). V lost 4 bases and J 7 bases, leaving 11 bases between the germline ends. This chain's CDR3 is CASSSRTHNEQFF. The CDR3 DNA follows: TGTGCCAGCAGCTCTCGGACCCATAATGAGCAGTTCTTC.